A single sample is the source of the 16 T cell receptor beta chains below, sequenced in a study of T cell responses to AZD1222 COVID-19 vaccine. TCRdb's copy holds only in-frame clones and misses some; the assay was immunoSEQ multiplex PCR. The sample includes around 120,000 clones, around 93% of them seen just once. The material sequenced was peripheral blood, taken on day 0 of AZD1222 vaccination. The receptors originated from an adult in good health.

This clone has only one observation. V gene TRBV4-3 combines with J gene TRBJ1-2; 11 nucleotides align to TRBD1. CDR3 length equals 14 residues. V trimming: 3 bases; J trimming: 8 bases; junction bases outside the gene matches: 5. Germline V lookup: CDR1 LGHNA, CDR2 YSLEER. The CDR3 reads CASSHQDRGPGYTF. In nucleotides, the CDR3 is TGCGCCAGCAGCCATCAGGACAGGGGGCCCGGCTACACCTTC.

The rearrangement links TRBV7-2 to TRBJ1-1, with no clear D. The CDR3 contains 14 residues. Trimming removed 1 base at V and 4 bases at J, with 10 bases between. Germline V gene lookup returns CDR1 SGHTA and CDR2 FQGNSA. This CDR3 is CASSLDGGGTEAFF. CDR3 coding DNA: TGTGCCAGCAGCTTAGACGGCGGTGGCACTGAAGCTTTCTTT.

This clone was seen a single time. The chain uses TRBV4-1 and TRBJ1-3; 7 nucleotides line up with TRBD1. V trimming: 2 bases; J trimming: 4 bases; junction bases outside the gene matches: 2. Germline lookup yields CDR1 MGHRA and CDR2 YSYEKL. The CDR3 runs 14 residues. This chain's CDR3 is CASSQTGEGNTIYF. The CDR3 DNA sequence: TGCGCCAGCAGCCAAACAGGGGAGGGAAACACCATATATTTT.

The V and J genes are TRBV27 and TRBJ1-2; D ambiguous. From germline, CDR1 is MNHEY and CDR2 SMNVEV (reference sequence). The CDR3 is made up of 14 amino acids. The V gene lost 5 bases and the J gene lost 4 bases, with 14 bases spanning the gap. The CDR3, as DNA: TGTGCCAGCAGTGCCTCGAGGACGGTCTATGGCTACACCTTC. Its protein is CASSASRTVYGYTF.

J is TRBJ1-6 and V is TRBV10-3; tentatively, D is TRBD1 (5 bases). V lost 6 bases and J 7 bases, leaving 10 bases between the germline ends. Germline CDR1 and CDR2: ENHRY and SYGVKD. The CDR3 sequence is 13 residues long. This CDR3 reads CAISQGNNSPLHF. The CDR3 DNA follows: TGTGCCATCAGCCAGGGTAACAATTCACCCCTCCACTTT.

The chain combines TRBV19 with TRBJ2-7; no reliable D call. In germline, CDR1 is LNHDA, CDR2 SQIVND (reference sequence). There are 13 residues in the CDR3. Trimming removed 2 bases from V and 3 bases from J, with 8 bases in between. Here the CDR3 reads CASSIHPLYEQYF. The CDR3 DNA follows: TGTGCCAGTAGTATACACCCTCTCTACGAGCAGTACTTC.

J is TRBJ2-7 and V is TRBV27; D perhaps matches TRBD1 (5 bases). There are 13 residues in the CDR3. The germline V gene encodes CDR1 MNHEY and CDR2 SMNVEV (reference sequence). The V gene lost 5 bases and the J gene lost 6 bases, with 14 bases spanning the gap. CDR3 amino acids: CASSTTGTTEQYF. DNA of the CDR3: TGTGCCAGCAGTACCACAGGAACCACCGAGCAGTACTTC.

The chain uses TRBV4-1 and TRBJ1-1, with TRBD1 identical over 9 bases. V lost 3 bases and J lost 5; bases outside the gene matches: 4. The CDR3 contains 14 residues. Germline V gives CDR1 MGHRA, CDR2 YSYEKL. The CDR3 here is CASSHGTGRTEAFF. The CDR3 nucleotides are TGCGCCAGCAGCCACGGGACAGGGAGGACTGAAGCTTTCTTT.

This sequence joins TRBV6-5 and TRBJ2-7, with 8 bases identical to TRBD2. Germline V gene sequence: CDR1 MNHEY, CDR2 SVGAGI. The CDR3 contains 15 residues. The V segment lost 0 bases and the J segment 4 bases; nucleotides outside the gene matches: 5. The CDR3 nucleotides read TGTGCCAGCAGTTACTCGTCTAGCGGGTCGTACGAGCAGTACTTC. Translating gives CASSYSSSGSYEQYF.

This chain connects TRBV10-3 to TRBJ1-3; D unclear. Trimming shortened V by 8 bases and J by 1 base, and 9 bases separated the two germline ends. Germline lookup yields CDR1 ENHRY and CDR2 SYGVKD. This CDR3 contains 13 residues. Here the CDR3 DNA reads TGTGCCATCGGCGGCGGATCTGGAAACACCATATATTTT. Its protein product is CAIGGGSGNTIYF.

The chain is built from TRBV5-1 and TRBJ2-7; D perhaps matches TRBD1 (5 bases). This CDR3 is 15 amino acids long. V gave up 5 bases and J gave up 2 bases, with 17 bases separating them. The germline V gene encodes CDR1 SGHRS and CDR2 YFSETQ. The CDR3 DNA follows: TGCGCCAGCAGAGGCCGGAGCTCAGGGACCTACGAGCAGTACTTC. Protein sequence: CASRGRSSGTYEQYF.

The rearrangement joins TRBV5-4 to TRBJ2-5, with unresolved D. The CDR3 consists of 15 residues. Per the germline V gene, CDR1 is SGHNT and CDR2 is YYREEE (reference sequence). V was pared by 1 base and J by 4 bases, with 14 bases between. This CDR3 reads CASSLLGKGIETQYF. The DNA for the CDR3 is TGTGCCAGCAGCTTGTTGGGGAAGGGAATAGAGACCCAGTACTTC.

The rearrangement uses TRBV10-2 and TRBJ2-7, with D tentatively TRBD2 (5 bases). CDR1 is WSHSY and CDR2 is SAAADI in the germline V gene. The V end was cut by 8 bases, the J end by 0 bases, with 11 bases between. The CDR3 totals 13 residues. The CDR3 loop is CASAYGDSYEQYF. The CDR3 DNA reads TGCGCCAGCGCCTACGGGGACTCCTACGAGCAGTACTTC.

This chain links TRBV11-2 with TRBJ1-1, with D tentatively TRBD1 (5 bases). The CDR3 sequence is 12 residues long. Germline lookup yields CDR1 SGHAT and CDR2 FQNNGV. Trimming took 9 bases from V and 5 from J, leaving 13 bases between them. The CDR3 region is CASYRRGTEAFF. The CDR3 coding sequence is TGTGCCAGTTACAGGCGGGGGACTGAAGCTTTCTTT.

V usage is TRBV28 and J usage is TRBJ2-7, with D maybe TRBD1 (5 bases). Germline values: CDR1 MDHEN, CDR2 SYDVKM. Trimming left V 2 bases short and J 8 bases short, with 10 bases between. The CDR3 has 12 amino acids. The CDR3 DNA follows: TGTGCCAGCAGTTTAACAGGTCCCCAGCAGTACTTC. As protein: CASSLTGPQQYF.

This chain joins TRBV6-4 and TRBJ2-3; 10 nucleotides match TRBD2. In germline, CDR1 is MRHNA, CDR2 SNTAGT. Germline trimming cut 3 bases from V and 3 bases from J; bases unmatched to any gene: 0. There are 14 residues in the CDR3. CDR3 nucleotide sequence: TGTGCCAGCAGTGAAGCGGGAGGGACAGATACGCAGTATTTT. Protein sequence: CASSEAGGTDTQYF.